This T cell receptor (beta chain) originates from a study of PD-1 blockade in classical Hodgkin lymphoma. Study background: Every 2 weeks, patients got 3 mg/kg intravenous nivolumab.

All the patients suffered relapse after autologous stem cell transplantation, and brentuximab vedotin exposure differed. Germline CDR1 is SSHAT and CDR2 is FNYEAQ (reference sequence). This CDR3 spans 15 amino acids. The table came from immunoSEQ multiplex PCR; TCRdb's copy has only in-frame clones and leaves some out. The sample has 20,000 to 30,000 clones, 70% to 90% seen once. General study findings and limits: Newly diagnosed patients reportedly trailed healthy donors in baseline TCR diversity. Baseline diversity in complete responders resembled that of newly diagnosed patients.

Details on this clone: Antigen specificity is unknown. At one boundary the junction diverges from the germline segment, which might be a read error.

The sample here was peripheral blood mononuclear cells (PBMCs), taken before the second cycle of nivolumab. The rearrangement joins TRBV7-7 to TRBJ1-1; TRBD1 is a possible D gene (6 bases). This clonotype originated in a human donor with classical Hodgkin lymphoma. CDR3 residues: CASTPARTENTEAFF. The CDR3 nucleotides are TGTGCTAGCACCCCCGCCCGGACAGAGAACACTGAAGCTTTCTTT.